Here is one TCR beta chain with its context. What it binds is unknown. In making TCR cDNA, 5'RACE template switching added a universal primer site and UMIs to it. TCRdb re-derived calls from the 5' RACE reads in MiXCR, one entry per CDR3 protein. Among around 610,000 distinct CDR3 sequences, roughly 14% were seen once, and the ten largest hold about 14%. This sample is drawn from a study of T cells after yellow fever vaccination. Study details: SMART-Seq v4 Ultra Low Input prepared the low-cell-number fractions. Findings of the study overall: Within FACS-sorted repertoires, abundant clonotypes contaminating from the bulk population could be present.

Germline CDR1 is SGHRS and CDR2 is YFSETQ. The CDR3 contains 12 residues. V was clipped by 2 bases and J by 7 bases, with 6 bases between them. This receptor was taken from a young man who received the YFV17D yellow fever vaccine. The sample was PBMCs, taken on the day of the yellow fever booster vaccination. The chain combines TRBV5-1 with TRBJ2-2, with D uncertain. CDR3 sequence (DNA): TGCGCCAGCAGCTTCGCATTCGGGGAGCTGTTTTTT. Its protein is CASSFAFGELFF.